The source of this T cell receptor (beta chain) is a study of cytomegalovirus exposure and HLA in healthy donors. The overall study: Earlier work reported approximately 110 million unique TCR beta sequences from about 180 million T cells.

Regarding this clone: Its antigen is not identified.

V was trimmed by 2 bases and J by 7 bases, leaving 8 bases between them. The germline V gene has CDR1 MNHNS and CDR2 SASEGT. The CDR3 contains 12 residues. The PCR had 60 Vbeta and 13 Jbeta primers. Repertoires were generated with immunoSEQ multiplex PCR, while TCRdb's copy carries only in-frame clones and drops some. Of approximately 150,000 clones listed, approximately 85% are singletons. Study conclusions and caveats: A later analysis reportedly found that, within productive TCRs, an Asian-associated ancestry cluster had fewer N-insertions than the mean observed across the approximately 700 donors.

The sample comprised PBMCs. V gene TRBV6-1 combines with J gene TRBJ1-2; D is ambiguous. The receptor was isolated from a man aged 50 to 60 in good health and CMV-seropositive. For the CDR3, the DNA is TGTGCCAGCAGTGAATTCTCTCGTGGCTACACCTTC. Translating it yields CASSEFSRGYTF.